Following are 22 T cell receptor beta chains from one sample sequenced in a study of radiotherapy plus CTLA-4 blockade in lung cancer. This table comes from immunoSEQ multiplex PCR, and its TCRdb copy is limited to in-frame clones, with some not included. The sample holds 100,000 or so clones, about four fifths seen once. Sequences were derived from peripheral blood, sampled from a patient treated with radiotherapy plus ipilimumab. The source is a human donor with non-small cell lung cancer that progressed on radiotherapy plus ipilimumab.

As DNA, the CDR3 is TGTGCCACCAGCAGATTTAGGAGCGGTAATGAAAAACTGTTTTTT. Protein: CATSRFRSGNEKLFF. The gene calls are TRBV15 and TRBJ1-4, with D hard to call. The germline V gene has CDR1 LNHNV and CDR2 YYDKDF (reference sequence). Trimming shortened V by 2 bases and J by 4 bases, and 11 bases separated the two germline ends. The CDR3 extends over 15 amino acids.

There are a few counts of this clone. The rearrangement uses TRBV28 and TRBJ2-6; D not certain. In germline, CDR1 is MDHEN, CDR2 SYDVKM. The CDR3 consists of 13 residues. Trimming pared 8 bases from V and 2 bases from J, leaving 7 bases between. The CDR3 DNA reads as TGTGCCAGCGGTCTCCCTGGGGCCAACGTCCTGACTTTC. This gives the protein CASGLPGANVLTF.

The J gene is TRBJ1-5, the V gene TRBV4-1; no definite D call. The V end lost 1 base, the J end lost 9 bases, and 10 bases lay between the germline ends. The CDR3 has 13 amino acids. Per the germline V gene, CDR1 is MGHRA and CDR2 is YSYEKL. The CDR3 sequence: CASSQGTLGPQHF. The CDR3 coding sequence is TGCGCCAGCAGCCAAGGGACCTTGGGGCCCCAGCATTTT.

The CDR3 coding sequence is TGTGCCAGCTCGCGGATACCAGGAAACACCATATATTTT. Translating it yields CASSRIPGNTIYF. The rearrangement uses TRBV18 and TRBJ1-3, with D unclear. Germline loops: CDR1 KGHSH, CDR2 LQKENI. V lost 6 bases, J lost 4 bases, and 10 bases lay in between. The CDR3 totals 13 residues.

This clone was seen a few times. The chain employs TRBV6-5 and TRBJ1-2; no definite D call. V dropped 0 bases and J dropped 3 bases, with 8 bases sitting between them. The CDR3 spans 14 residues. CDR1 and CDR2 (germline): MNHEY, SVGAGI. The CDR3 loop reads CASSYSPRHYGYTF. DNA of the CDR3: TGTGCCAGCAGTTACTCACCGCGGCACTATGGCTACACCTTC.

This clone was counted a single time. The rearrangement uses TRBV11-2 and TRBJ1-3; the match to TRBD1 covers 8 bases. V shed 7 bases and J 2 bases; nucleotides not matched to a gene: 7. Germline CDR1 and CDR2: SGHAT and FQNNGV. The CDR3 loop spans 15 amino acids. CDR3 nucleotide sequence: TGTGCCAGCACCCTAAAGGACAGGGCTGGAAACACCATATATTTT. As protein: CASTLKDRAGNTIYF.

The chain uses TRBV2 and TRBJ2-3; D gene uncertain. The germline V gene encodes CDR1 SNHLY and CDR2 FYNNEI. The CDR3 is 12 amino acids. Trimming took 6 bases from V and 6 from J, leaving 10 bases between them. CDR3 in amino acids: CASRERADTQYF. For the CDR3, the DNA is TGTGCCAGCAGGGAAAGGGCGGATACGCAGTATTTT.

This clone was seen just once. Here the CDR3 DNA reads TGTGCCAGTAGTATCGCGACGATGAACACTGAAGCTTTCTTT. Protein sequence: CASSIATMNTEAFF. This rearrangement joins TRBV19 to TRBJ1-1; D is ambiguous. V lost 3 bases and J 0 bases, leaving 8 bases between the germline ends. CDR1 LNHDA and CDR2 SQIVND come from the germline V gene (reference sequence). The CDR3 has 14 residues.

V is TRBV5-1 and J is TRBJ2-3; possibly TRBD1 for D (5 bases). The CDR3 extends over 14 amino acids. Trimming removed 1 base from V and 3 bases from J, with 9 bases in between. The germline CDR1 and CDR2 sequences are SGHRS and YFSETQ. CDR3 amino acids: CASSLTGWTDTQYF. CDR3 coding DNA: TGCGCCAGCAGCTTGACAGGATGGACAGATACGCAGTATTTT.

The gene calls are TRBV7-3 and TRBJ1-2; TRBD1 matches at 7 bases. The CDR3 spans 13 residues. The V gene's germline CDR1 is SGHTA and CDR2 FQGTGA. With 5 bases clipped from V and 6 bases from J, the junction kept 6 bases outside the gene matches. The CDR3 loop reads CASSATTGNGYTF. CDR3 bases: TGTGCCAGCAGCGCAACGACAGGGAATGGCTACACCTTC.

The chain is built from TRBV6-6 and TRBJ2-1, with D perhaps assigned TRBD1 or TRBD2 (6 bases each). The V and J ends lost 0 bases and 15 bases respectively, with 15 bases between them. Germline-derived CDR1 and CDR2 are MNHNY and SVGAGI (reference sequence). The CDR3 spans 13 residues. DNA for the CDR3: TGTGCCAGCAGTTACTCGATTTTATGGGGGGCGTTCTTC. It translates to CASSYSILWGAFF.

CDR3 protein: CASSPGGSSYEQYF. Written as DNA, the CDR3 is TGTGCCAGCTCACCGGGGGGGTCCTCCTACGAGCAGTACTTC. The rearrangement uses TRBV18 and TRBJ2-7; 7 bases match TRBD2. CDR1 is KGHSH, CDR2 LQKENI, per germline. The CDR3 contains 14 residues. The V gene end was trimmed by 3 bases and the J gene end by 0 bases; junction bases not matched to a gene: 2.

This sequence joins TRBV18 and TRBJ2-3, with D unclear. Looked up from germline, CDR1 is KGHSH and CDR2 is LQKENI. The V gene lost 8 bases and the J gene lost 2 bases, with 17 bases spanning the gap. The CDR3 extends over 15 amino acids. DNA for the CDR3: TGTGCCAGCCCAACCAAGGGCAGTATCACAGATACGCAGTATTTT. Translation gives CASPTKGSITDTQYF.

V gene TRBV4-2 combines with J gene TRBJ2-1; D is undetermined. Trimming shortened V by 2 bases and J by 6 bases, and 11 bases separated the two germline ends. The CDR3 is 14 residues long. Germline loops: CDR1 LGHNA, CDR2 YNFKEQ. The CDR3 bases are TGTGCCAGCAGCCAACCAAATAGCCTCAATGAGCAGTTCTTC. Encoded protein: CASSQPNSLNEQFF.

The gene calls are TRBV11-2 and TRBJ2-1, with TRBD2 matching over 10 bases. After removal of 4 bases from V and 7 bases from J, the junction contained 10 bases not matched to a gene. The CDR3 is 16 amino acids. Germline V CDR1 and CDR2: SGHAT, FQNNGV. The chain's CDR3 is CASSYLAGGSSNEQFF. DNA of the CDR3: TGTGCCAGCAGCTATTTAGCGGGAGGCTCGTCAAATGAGCAGTTCTTC.

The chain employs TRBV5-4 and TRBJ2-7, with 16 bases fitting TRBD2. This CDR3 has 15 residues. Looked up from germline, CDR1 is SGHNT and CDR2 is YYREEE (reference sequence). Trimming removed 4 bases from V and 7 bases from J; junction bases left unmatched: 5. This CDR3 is CASSPGLAGGGEQYV. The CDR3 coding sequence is TGTGCCAGCAGCCCGGGACTAGCGGGAGGGGGGGAGCAGTACGTC.

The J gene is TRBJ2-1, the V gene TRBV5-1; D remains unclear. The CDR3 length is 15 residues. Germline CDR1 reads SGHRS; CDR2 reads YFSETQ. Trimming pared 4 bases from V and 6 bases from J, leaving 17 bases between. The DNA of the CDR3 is TGCGCCAGCAGCCCGGGTCGGACCGCAATCAATGAGCAGTTCTTC. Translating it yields CASSPGRTAINEQFF.

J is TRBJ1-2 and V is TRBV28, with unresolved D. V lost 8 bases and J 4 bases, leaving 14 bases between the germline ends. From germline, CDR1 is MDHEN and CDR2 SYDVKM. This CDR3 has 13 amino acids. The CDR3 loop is CASSPPGTYGYTF. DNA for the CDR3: TGTGCCAGCTCCCCCCCAGGTACCTATGGCTACACCTTC.

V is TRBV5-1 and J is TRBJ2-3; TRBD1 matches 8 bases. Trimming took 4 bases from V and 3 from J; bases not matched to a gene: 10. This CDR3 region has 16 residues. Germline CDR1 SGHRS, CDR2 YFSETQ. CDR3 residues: CASSPRGQVGTDTQYF. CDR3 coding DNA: TGCGCCAGCAGCCCCAGGGGGCAGGTTGGGACAGATACGCAGTATTTT. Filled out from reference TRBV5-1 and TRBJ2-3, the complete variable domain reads KAGVTQTPRYLIKTRGQQVTLSCSPISGHRSVSWYQQTPGQGLQFLFEYFSETQRNKGNFPGRFSGRQFSNSRSEMNVSTLELGDSALYLCASSPRGQVGTDTQYFGPGTRLTVL.

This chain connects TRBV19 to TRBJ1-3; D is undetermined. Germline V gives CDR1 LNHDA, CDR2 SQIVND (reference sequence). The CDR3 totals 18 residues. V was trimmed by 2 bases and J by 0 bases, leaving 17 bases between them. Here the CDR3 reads CASSIRGPQLASGNTIYF. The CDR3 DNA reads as TGTGCCAGTAGTATACGGGGTCCCCAGCTCGCCTCTGGAAACACCATATATTTT.

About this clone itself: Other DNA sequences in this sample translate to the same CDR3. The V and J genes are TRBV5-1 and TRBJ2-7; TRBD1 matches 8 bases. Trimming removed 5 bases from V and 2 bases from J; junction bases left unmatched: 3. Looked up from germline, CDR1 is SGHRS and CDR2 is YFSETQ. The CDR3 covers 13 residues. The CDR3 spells CASSRDRTYEQYF. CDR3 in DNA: TGCGCCAGCAGTAGGGACAGGACCTACGAGCAGTACTTC.

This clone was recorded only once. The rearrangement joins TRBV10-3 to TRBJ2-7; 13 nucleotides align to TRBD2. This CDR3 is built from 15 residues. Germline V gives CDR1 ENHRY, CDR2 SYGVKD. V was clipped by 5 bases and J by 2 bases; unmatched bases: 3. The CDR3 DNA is TGTGCCATCAGTCCGGGACTAGCGGGACCCTACGAGCAGTACTTC. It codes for CAISPGLAGPYEQYF.